A single sample is the source of the 14 T cell receptor beta chains below, sequenced in a study of T cell responses to AZD1222 COVID-19 vaccine. TCRdb keeps only in-frame clones here, not all; method: immunoSEQ multiplex PCR. The sample consists of 95,000 to 110,000 clones, approximately 88% of them appearing once. The sample here was peripheral blood, taken on day 0 of AZD1222 vaccination. Receptors originate from an adult in good health.

The J gene is TRBJ2-5, the V gene TRBV11-2; possibly TRBD1 or TRBD2 for D (5 bases each). V shed 5 bases and J shed 5 bases, with 24 bases lying between them. Germline V gene sequence: CDR1 SGHAT, CDR2 FQNNGV. The CDR3 has 17 amino acids. CDR3 residues: CASSAKRGTSEGETQYF. CDR3 bases: TGTGCCAGCAGCGCCAAGAGGGGTACCTCCGAGGGGGAGACCCAGTACTTC.

This clone has a handful of counts. V and J are TRBV11-2 and TRBJ1-2; 9 positions match TRBD1. The CDR3 is 14 residues long. Germline values: CDR1 SGHAT, CDR2 FQNNGV. J lost 7 bases, V lost 3 bases, and 6 bases had no gene match. The CDR3 loop reads CASSLGQGYGGYTF. Written as DNA, the CDR3 is TGTGCCAGCAGCTTGGGACAGGGATATGGTGGCTACACCTTC. Filled out from reference TRBV11-2 and TRBJ1-2, the complete variable domain reads EAGVAQSPRYKIIEKRQSVAFWCNPISGHATLYWYQQILGQGPKLLIQFQNNGVVDDSQLPKDRFSAERLKGVDSTLKIQPAKLEDSAVYLCASSLGQGYGGYTFGSGTRLTVV.

The chain combines TRBV10-1 with TRBJ2-2, with D perhaps TRBD2 (6 bases). Deletions cut 3 bases from V and 2 bases from J, with 10 bases between. This CDR3 region has 15 residues. The germline V gene has CDR1 WNHNN and CDR2 SYGVQD (reference sequence). CDR3 DNA: TGCGCCAGCAGTGATGCTAGCGCAAACACCGGGGAGCTGTTTTTT. Its translation is CASSDASANTGELFF.

V usage is TRBV11-2 and J usage is TRBJ1-6; D is uncertain. Germline V CDR1 and CDR2: SGHAT, FQNNGV. V was cut by 1 base and J by 7 bases, with 5 bases left in between. The CDR3 consists of 13 residues. CDR3 protein: CASSLVENSPLHF. The CDR3 DNA follows: TGTGCCAGCAGCTTAGTTGAAAATTCACCCCTCCACTTT.

V and J are TRBV9 and TRBJ2-3; D unresolved. V gave up 4 bases and J gave up 6 bases, with 6 bases separating them. The CDR3 extends over 11 amino acids. Germline CDR1 and CDR2: SGDLS and YYNGEE. The CDR3 loop reads CASSLADTQYF. CDR3 coding DNA: TGTGCCAGCAGCCTCGCGGATACGCAGTATTTT.

The chain combines TRBV10-3 with TRBJ2-2; D is ambiguous. The ends were cut back, 0 bases at V and 8 bases at J, with 19 bases in the middle. This CDR3 comprises 17 residues. CDR1 and CDR2 (germline): ENHRY, SYGVKD. CDR3 nucleotides: TGTGCCATCAGTGAGTCGAGTCTACCTCCCTCAGCGGGGGAGCTGTTTTTT. This translates into CAISESSLPPSAGELFF.

The chain uses TRBV2 and TRBJ2-5, with D perhaps TRBD2 (5 bases). This CDR3 is 11 amino acids long. CDR1 is SNHLY, CDR2 FYNNEI, per germline. Trimming stripped 6 bases from V and 5 bases from J, with 7 bases between. The CDR3 sequence: CASSGMETQYF. The CDR3 DNA reads TGTGCCAGCAGCGGGATGGAGACCCAGTACTTC.

The rearrangement uses TRBV7-2 and TRBJ2-2; D is undetermined. V lost 5 bases, J lost 7 bases, and 14 bases lay in between. CDR3 length: 14 amino acids. Germline V gives CDR1 SGHTA, CDR2 FQGNSA. The CDR3 DNA reads as TGTGCCAGCAGCCGGCCCCTAGGATACGGGGAGCTGTTTTTT. Translating gives CASSRPLGYGELFF.

V is TRBV4-3 and J is TRBJ2-2; the match to TRBD2 covers 12 bases. The CDR3 runs to 16 residues. The V gene's germline CDR1 is LGHNA and CDR2 YSLEER. Germline trimming cut 0 bases from V and 5 bases from J; bases unmatched to any gene: 1. CDR3 protein: CASSQDGTSGTGELFF. The DNA of the CDR3 is TGCGCCAGCAGCCAAGACGGGACTAGCGGGACCGGGGAGCTGTTTTTT.

V gene TRBV11-2 combines with J gene TRBJ2-1, with D possibly matching TRBD2 (5 bases). The germline V and J ends were trimmed by 6 bases and 6 bases, with 15 bases remaining between them. From germline, CDR1 is SGHAT and CDR2 FQNNGV. The CDR3 has 14 residues. The CDR3 sequence: CASSYTVGLNEQFF. The CDR3 DNA reads as TGTGCCAGCAGTTATACGGTTGGACTCAATGAGCAGTTCTTC.

The chain carries TRBV19 and TRBJ1-6; TRBD1 aligns across 11 bases. Per the germline V gene, CDR1 is LNHDA and CDR2 is SQIVND (reference sequence). CDR3 length: 16 residues. J gave up 10 bases and V 4 bases, and 9 bases lay outside the gene matches. The CDR3 loop reads CASSTWTGGSGSPLHF. CDR3 bases: TGTGCCAGTAGTACCTGGACAGGGGGCTCCGGCTCACCCCTCCACTTT.

The genes are TRBV19 and TRBJ1-6; a possible D gene is TRBD1 (5 bases). Trimming removed 6 bases at V and 5 bases at J, with 17 bases between. There are 16 residues in the CDR3. CDR1 and CDR2 from the germline V gene are LNHDA and SQIVND (reference sequence). The CDR3 sequence is CASRPETSTDNSPLHF. CDR3 bases: TGTGCCAGTAGGCCAGAAACTTCGACAGATAATTCACCCCTCCACTTT.

V gene TRBV11-2 combines with J gene TRBJ2-2, with 9 positions matching TRBD2. Trimming took 4 bases from V and 6 from J; bases not matched to a gene: 9. The CDR3 is 16 residues long. Germline V gene data show CDR1 as SGHAT and CDR2 as FQNNGV. CDR3 in amino acids: CASSSSGTRIPGELFF. The CDR3 region has the DNA TGTGCCAGCAGCTCTAGCGGGACCCGGATTCCCGGGGAGCTGTTTTTT.

The rearrangement joins TRBV3-1 (or the pseudogene TRBV3-2) to TRBJ2-3; 9 bases are a match to TRBD1. Trimming cost V 4 bases and J 4 bases; bases outside gene matches: 3. This CDR3 comprises 14 residues. The V gene's germline CDR1 is LGHDT and CDR2 YNNKEL (reference sequence). For the CDR3, the DNA is TGTGCCAGCAGCCCCGGACAGGGGCCAGATACGCAGTATTTT. It specifies CASSPGQGPDTQYF.